Below are 15 T cell receptor beta chains sequenced from a single sample in a study of shared clonotypes between healthy human individuals. Here immunoSEQ multiplex PCR was the method, and the copy in TCRdb shows in-frame clones only, minus some. The sample carries over a million clones, about 77% recorded once. Sequencing was carried out using memory CD4+ T cells sorted from blood. Sample subset: CD45RA-negative fraction. The source is a man younger than 35 in good health.

The rearrangement joins TRBV29-1 to TRBJ2-2; D remains unclear. V was cut by 5 bases and J by 6 bases, with 10 bases left in between. This CDR3 region has 12 residues. CDR1 and CDR2 (germline): SQVTM, ANQGSEA. CDR3 in DNA: TGCAGCGTTAAGCTCTCCCCCGGGGAGCTGTTTTTT. This encodes CSVKLSPGELFF.

J is TRBJ2-1 and V is TRBV7-9; 10 bases map to TRBD2. J lost 7 bases, V lost 2 bases, and 2 bases had no gene match. This CDR3 has 14 residues. Germline V CDR1 and CDR2: SEHNR, FQNEAQ (reference sequence). CDR3: CASSLLAGVNEQFF. The DNA of the CDR3 is TGTGCCAGCAGCTTACTAGCGGGAGTAAATGAGCAGTTCTTC.

The DNA of the CDR3 is TGCAGCGTTGAAGACAGGGGGATAGGAAACTATGGCTACACCTTC. Translation gives CSVEDRGIGNYGYTF. The chain employs TRBV29-1 and TRBJ1-2; 7 bases map to TRBD1. The CDR3 has 15 amino acids. Germline CDR1 reads SQVTM; CDR2 reads ANQGSEA. V dropped 0 bases and J dropped 2; count of bases not matched to a gene: 6.

The CDR3 bases are TGCGCCAGCAGTGAGGGGGGGGTAGCCAAAAACATTCAGTACTTC. Protein product: CASSEGGVAKNIQYF. The chain joins TRBV10-2 to TRBJ2-4; 7 positions match TRBD2. Germline V gene data show CDR1 as WSHSY and CDR2 as SAAADI. This CDR3 is 15 amino acids long. The trim removed 2 bases at V and 0 bases at J, leaving 1 base unmatched.

The gene calls are TRBV7-8 and TRBJ2-5; D unclear. Germline V CDR1 and CDR2: SGHVS, FQNEAQ. The CDR3 is 16 residues long. Trimming stripped 0 bases from V and 1 base from J, with 12 bases between. The CDR3 DNA is TGTGCCAGCAGCTTAGCGGGCCGCCCTAGCCAAGAGACCCAGTACTTC. Its translation is CASSLAGRPSQETQYF. Based on the CDR3 plus reference TRBV7-8 and TRBJ2-5, the full variable domain is GAGVSQSPRYKVAKRGQDVALRCDPISGHVSLFWYQQALGQGPEFLTYFQNEAQLDKSGLPSDRFFAERPEGSVSTLKIQRTQQEDSAVYLCASSLAGRPSQETQYFGPGTRLLVL.

The V and J genes are TRBV18 and TRBJ1-2, with 9 bases that match TRBD1. The V segment lost 5 bases and the J segment 1 base; nucleotides outside the gene matches: 2. The CDR3 consists of 14 residues. Per the germline V gene, CDR1 is KGHSH and CDR2 is LQKENI. The CDR3 here is CASSTTGGNYGYTF. The CDR3 coding sequence is TGTGCCAGCTCAACGACAGGGGGTAACTATGGCTACACCTTC.

V gene TRBV29-1 combines with J gene TRBJ1-2; D remains ambiguous. There are 13 residues in the CDR3. Trimming left V 3 bases short and J 0 bases short, with 8 bases between. In germline, CDR1 is SQVTM, CDR2 ANQGSEA. CDR3 nucleotides: TGCAGCGTTGACCCAGGACCTAACTATGGCTACACCTTC. Translating gives CSVDPGPNYGYTF.

Notes on this clone: The identical CDR3 is also encoded by other nucleotide sequences in the sample. This chain links TRBV2 with TRBJ1-5; D not resolved. V gave up 6 bases and J gave up 1 base, with 10 bases separating them. Germline CDR1 is SNHLY and CDR2 is FYNNEI. CDR3 length: 14 residues. For the CDR3, the DNA is TGTGCCAGCAGAGGTCAGACCAGCAATCAGCCCCAGCATTTT. It codes for CASRGQTSNQPQHF.

On this clone: The junction shows a germline mismatch at one end, possibly a read error. The rearrangement links TRBV7-7 to TRBJ2-1, with a possible D match to TRBD2 (5 bases). From germline, CDR1 is SSHAT and CDR2 FNYEAQ (reference sequence). The CDR3 spans 15 residues. The CDR3 DNA sequence: TGTGCTAGCAGCGCAAGCGGCAGCTCCTACAATGAGCAGTTCTTC. Encoded protein: CASSASGSSYNEQFF. The full variable domain, completed using reference TRBV7-7 and TRBJ2-1, is GAGVSQSPRYKVTKRGQDVTLRCDPISSHATLYWYQQALGQGPEFLTYFNYEAQPDKSGLPSDRFSAERPEGSISTLTIQRTEQRDSAMYRCASSASGSSYNEQFFGPGTRLTVL.

This clone was counted a few times. This chain uses TRBV30 with TRBJ1-1; unclear D gene. Trimming cost V 2 bases and J 1 base, with 8 bases left between them. The CDR3 covers 13 residues. CDR1 is GTSNPN and CDR2 is SVGIG in the germline V gene (reference sequence). CDR3 nucleotide sequence: TGTGCCTGGAGTAAATTTCGGAACACTGAAGCTTTCTTT. It codes for CAWSKFRNTEAFF.

The V gene is TRBV7-3, the J gene TRBJ2-6, with D hard to call. Germline lookup yields CDR1 SGHTA and CDR2 FQGTGA. The germline V and J ends were trimmed by 4 bases and 0 bases, with 4 bases remaining between them. The CDR3 spans 14 residues. DNA of the CDR3: TGTGCCAGCAGCTCACACTCTGGGGCCAACGTCCTGACTTTC. It yields the protein CASSSHSGANVLTF.

This sequence joins TRBV5-1 and TRBJ1-1; 7 nucleotides agree with TRBD1. Germline CDR1 and CDR2: SGHRS and YFSETQ. Trimming cost V 5 bases and J 0 bases; bases outside gene matches: 10. CDR3 length: 16 residues. The CDR3 nucleotides are TGCGCCAGCAGTCGAGAGTCCGGACAGGTGAACACTGAAGCTTTCTTT. Its protein is CASSRESGQVNTEAFF.

The sample holds a few counts of this clone. The genes are TRBV21-1 and TRBJ2-7; the table's D call, TRBD1, has no DNA check behind it. TRBV21-1 is assigned pseudogene status. This CDR3 comprises 14 residues. The CDR3 DNA reads as TGTGCCAGCAGCGATACAGGCAAACCCTACGAGCAGTACTTC. This encodes CASSDTGKPYEQYF.

The J gene is TRBJ2-7, the V gene TRBV7-2; 9 bases map to TRBD2. V trimming: 2 bases; J trimming: 2 bases; junction bases outside the gene matches: 4. Per the germline V gene, CDR1 is SGHTA and CDR2 is FQGNSA. This CDR3 region has 15 residues. The CDR3, as DNA: TGTGCCAGCAGCTTATCGGCGGGAGGGCCCTACGAGCAGTACTTC. It is translated as CASSLSAGGPYEQYF.

V is TRBV5-1 and J is TRBJ2-3; D unresolved. The CDR3 runs to 14 residues. Germline-derived CDR1 and CDR2 are SGHRS and YFSETQ. The V gene lost 2 bases and the J gene lost 0 bases, with 7 bases spanning the gap. CDR3 coding DNA: TGCGCCAGCAGCTTCTTAGCTAGCACAGATACGCAGTATTTT. Translating it yields CASSFLASTDTQYF. Variable domain in full (rest from reference TRBV5-1 and TRBJ2-3): KAGVTQTPRYLIKTRGQQVTLSCSPISGHRSVSWYQQTPGQGLQFLFEYFSETQRNKGNFPGRFSGRQFSNSRSEMNVSTLELGDSALYLCASSFLASTDTQYFGPGTRLTVL.